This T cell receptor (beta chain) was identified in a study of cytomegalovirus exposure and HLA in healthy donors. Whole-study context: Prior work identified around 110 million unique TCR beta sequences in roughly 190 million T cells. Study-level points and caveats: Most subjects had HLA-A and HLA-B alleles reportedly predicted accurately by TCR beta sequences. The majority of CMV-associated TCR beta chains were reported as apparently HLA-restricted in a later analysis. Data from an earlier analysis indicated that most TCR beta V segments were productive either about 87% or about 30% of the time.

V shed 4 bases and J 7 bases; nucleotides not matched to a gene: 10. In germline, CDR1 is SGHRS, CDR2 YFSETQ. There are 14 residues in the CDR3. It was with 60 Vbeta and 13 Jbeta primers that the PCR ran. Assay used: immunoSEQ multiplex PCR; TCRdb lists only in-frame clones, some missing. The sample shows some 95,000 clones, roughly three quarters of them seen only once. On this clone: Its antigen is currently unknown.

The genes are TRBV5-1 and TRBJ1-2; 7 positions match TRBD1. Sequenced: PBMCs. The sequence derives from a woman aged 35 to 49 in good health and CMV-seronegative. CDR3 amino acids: CASSLDRVGGGYTF. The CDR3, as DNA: TGCGCCAGCAGCCTCGACAGGGTTGGGGGTGGCTACACCTTC. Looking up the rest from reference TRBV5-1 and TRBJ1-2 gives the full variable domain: KAGVTQTPRYLIKTRGQQVTLSCSPISGHRSVSWYQQTPGQGLQFLFEYFSETQRNKGNFPGRFSGRQFSNSRSEMNVSTLELGDSALYLCASSLDRVGGGYTFGSGTRLTVV.